The 16 T cell receptor beta chains in this list originate from one sample, sequenced in a study of CD8 T cells in Susac syndrome. Random hexamers were used to reverse transcribe an amount of roughly 0.5 to 1 ug RNA. MiXCR was run by TCRdb on the immunoSEQ multiplex PCR reads, yielding one entry per CDR3 protein. The data contain about 160,000 distinct CDR3 sequences, just under 95% of them singletons. The sequencing sample was made of CD4+ T cells from PBMCs. The source of these receptors is a human donor in good health.

This clonotype was recorded only once. The chain links TRBV20-1 to TRBJ2-7; possibly TRBD2 for D (5 bases). CDR1 and CDR2 (germline): DFQATT, SNEGSKA (reference sequence). The V end lost 1 base, the J end lost 5 bases, and 9 bases lay between the germline ends. This CDR3 has 12 amino acids. The CDR3 nucleotides read TGCAGTGCTAGAGGAGGGCACCACGAGCAGTACTTC. It encodes CSARGGHHEQYF.

The V call is TRBV20-1, the J call TRBJ2-6; D remains ambiguous. The CDR3 is 14 residues long. The V end lost 2 bases, the J end lost 0 bases, and 5 bases lay between the germline ends. CDR1 DFQATT and CDR2 SNEGSKA come from the germline V gene (reference sequence). The CDR3 loop reads CSARSLSGANVLTF. The DNA for the CDR3 is TGCAGTGCTAGAAGTCTCTCTGGGGCCAACGTCCTGACTTTC.

The J gene is TRBJ1-2, the V gene TRBV2, with TRBD1 matching over 9 bases. This CDR3 is 14 amino acids long. The V gene's germline CDR1 is SNHLY and CDR2 FYNNEI. V dropped 5 bases and J dropped 6; count of bases not matched to a gene: 7. Here the CDR3 DNA reads TGTGCCAGCAGTTACATGGGACAGGGAGATGGCTACACCTTC. Its protein is CASSYMGQGDGYTF.

The J gene is TRBJ1-2, the V gene TRBV20-1, with TRBD1 identical over 7 bases. The CDR3 totals 16 residues. The J segment lost 1 base and the V segment lost 5 bases, leaving 13 bases of the junction unmatched. Per the germline V gene, CDR1 is DFQATT and CDR2 is SNEGSKA (reference sequence). The CDR3 is CSAREKGGAHNYGYTF. The CDR3 DNA reads TGCAGTGCTCGCGAAAAAGGGGGCGCCCATAACTATGGCTACACCTTC.

The rearrangement uses TRBV6-5 and TRBJ2-2; the D gene is possibly TRBD1 (5 bases). The CDR3 has 14 residues. With 6 bases removed from V and 1 base from J, the gap between germline ends came to 9 bases. Germline values: CDR1 MNHEY, CDR2 SVGAGI. CDR3 protein: CASRDTGNTGELFF. The CDR3 DNA follows: TGTGCCAGCAGAGATACAGGGAACACCGGGGAGCTGTTTTTT.

This sequence joins TRBV14 and TRBJ2-7; a weak D match, TRBD2 (5 bases). CDR1 is SGHDN, CDR2 FVKESK, per germline. This CDR3 spans 15 amino acids. The V gene lost 3 bases and the J gene lost 2 bases, with 14 bases spanning the gap. The DNA of the CDR3 is TGTGCCAGCAGCCAGCCGGAGGCCCCAACCTACGAGCAGTACTTC. Translated: CASSQPEAPTYEQYF. Looking up the rest from reference TRBV14 and TRBJ2-7 gives the full variable domain: EAGVTQFPSHSVIEKGQTVTLRCDPISGHDNLYWYRRVMGKEIKFLLHFVKESKQDESGMPNNRFLAERTGGTYSTLKVQPAELEDSGVYFCASSQPEAPTYEQYFGPGTRLTVT.

The rearrangement joins TRBV5-1 to TRBJ2-6; no clear D gene. Trimming took 5 bases from V and 0 from J, leaving 9 bases between them. Germline-derived CDR1 and CDR2 are SGHRS and YFSETQ. This CDR3 contains 15 residues. The CDR3, as DNA: TGCGCCAGCAGGGCCTCGGGCTCTGGGGCCAACGTCCTGACTTTC. This codes for CASRASGSGANVLTF.

A few counts support this clonotype. The gene calls are TRBV18 and TRBJ1-1; 8 positions agree with TRBD1. After removal of 6 bases from V and 1 base from J, the junction contained 4 bases not matched to a gene. The CDR3 has 14 amino acids. CDR1 is KGHSH, CDR2 LQKENI, per germline. The CDR3 protein is CASSAGTGNTEAFF. CDR3 DNA sequence: TGTGCCAGCTCGGCCGGGACAGGGAACACTGAAGCTTTCTTT.

DNA for the CDR3: TGCAGTGCTAGTTTCGGACAGGGGAGGACTGAAGCTTTCTTT. Encoded protein: CSASFGQGRTEAFF. The chain combines TRBV20-1 with TRBJ1-1; 9 bases agree with TRBD1. The CDR3 consists of 14 residues. The junction had 7 bases not matched to a gene; V was cut back by 3 bases and J by 5 bases. In germline, CDR1 is DFQATT, CDR2 SNEGSKA (reference sequence).

The rearrangement joins TRBV2 to TRBJ2-7; tentative D call: TRBD2 (6 bases). The germline CDR1 and CDR2 sequences are SNHLY and FYNNEI. The CDR3 covers 13 residues. CDR3 residues: CAGGREISYEQYF. The CDR3 DNA reads as TGTGCGGGAGGTCGGGAAATCTCCTACGAGCAGTACTTC. Filled out from reference TRBV2 and TRBJ2-7, the complete variable domain reads EPEVTQTPSHQVTQMGQEVILRCVPISNHLYFYWYRQILGQKVEFLVSFYNNEISEKSEIFDDQFSVERPDGSNFTLKIRSTKLEDSAMYFCAGGREISYEQYFGPGTRLTVT.

The rearrangement links TRBV7-2 to TRBJ2-1; 11 bases are a match to TRBD2. Germline V gene lookup returns CDR1 SGHTA and CDR2 FQGNSA. The CDR3 runs to 15 residues. Trimming took 2 bases from V and 5 from J; bases not matched to a gene: 2. The CDR3 coding sequence is TGTGCCAGCAGCTTACTAGCGGGGGGAAACAATGAGCAGTTCTTC. Its protein product is CASSLLAGGNNEQFF.

This chain joins TRBV24-1 and TRBJ2-1, with D tentatively TRBD1 (7 bases). This CDR3 has 14 amino acids. Trimming took off 7 bases at V and 8 bases at J, with 17 bases between the two ends. Per the germline V gene, CDR1 is KGHDR and CDR2 is SFDVKD. CDR3 sequence: CATRSGTAGDEQFF. Written as DNA, the CDR3 is TGTGCCACCAGATCCGGGACAGCGGGCGATGAGCAGTTCTTC.

This chain joins TRBV5-1 and TRBJ1-1; D may be TRBD1 (5 bases). CDR1 is SGHRS and CDR2 is YFSETQ in the germline V gene. The germline V and J ends were trimmed by 1 base and 2 bases, with 12 bases remaining between them. The CDR3 has 15 amino acids. This CDR3 reads CASSLQGAGNTEAFF. CDR3 bases: TGCGCCAGCAGCTTGCAGGGCGCAGGAAACACTGAAGCTTTCTTT.

This chain joins TRBV6-2 or TRBV6-3 and TRBJ2-7; the D gene is possibly TRBD2 (5 bases). V was clipped by 2 bases and J by 7 bases, with 15 bases between them. The CDR3 length is 14 residues. CDR1 and CDR2 from the germline V gene are MNHEY and SVGEGT. The CDR3 loop is CASSYTWTSGEQYF. In DNA, the CDR3 is TGTGCCAGCAGTTACACATGGACGTCGGGAGAGCAGTACTTC.

The rearrangement links TRBV12-3 or TRBV12-4 to TRBJ2-6; 8 bases map to TRBD2. Germline trimming cut 7 bases from V and 3 bases from J; bases unmatched to any gene: 11. The length of the CDR3 is 17 residues. The CDR3 here is CASTFWGAGGGANVLTF. The DNA for the CDR3 is TGTGCCAGCACCTTTTGGGGGGCGGGAGGTGGGGCCAACGTCCTGACTTTC.

V and J are TRBV7-9 and TRBJ2-3; TRBD1 might be the D (6 bases). The germline gives CDR1 SEHNR, CDR2 FQNEAQ (reference sequence). The V end lost 0 bases, the J end lost 5 bases, and 9 bases lay between the germline ends. CDR3 length: 14 residues. DNA for the CDR3: TGTGCCAGCAGCTTAGCGCAGGGGCTAGATACGCAGTATTTT. Residues: CASSLAQGLDTQYF.